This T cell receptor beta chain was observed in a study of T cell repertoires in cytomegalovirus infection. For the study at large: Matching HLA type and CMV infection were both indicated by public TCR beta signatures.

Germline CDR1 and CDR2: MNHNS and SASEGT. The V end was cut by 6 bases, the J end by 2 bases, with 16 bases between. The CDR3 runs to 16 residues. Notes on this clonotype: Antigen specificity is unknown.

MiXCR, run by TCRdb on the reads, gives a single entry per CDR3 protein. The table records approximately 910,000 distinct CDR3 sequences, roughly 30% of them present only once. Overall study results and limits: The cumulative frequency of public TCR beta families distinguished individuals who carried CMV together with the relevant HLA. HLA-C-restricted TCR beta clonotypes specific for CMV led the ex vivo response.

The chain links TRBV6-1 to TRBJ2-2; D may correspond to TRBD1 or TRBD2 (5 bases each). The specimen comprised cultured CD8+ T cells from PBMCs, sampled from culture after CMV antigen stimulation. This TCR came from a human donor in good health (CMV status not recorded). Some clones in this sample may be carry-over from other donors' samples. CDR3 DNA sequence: TGTGCCAGCAGCCTATACGGGACGGTTAACACCGGGGAGCTGTTTTTT. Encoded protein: CASSLYGTVNTGELFF.